This T cell receptor (beta chain) was obtained from a study of CD8+ T cells in alopecia areata. Study in general: Affected scalp percentage gauged treated patients' severity. Study conclusions and caveats: Scalp and blood samples kept many expanded lesional clones throughout tofacitinib. Whether baseline CD8+ expansion is linked to response remains uncertain, given a single nonresponder.

A single count supports this clone. Its antigen is not known. The treatment here: oral pan-JAK inhibitor, 5-10 mg twice daily. Separation by sorting yielded CD4+ and CD8+ T cells from PBMCs. Reverse transcribed after extraction, RNA yielded cDNA as the sequencing template. The repertoire was sequenced with immunoSEQ multiplex PCR; TCRdb's copy has only in-frame clones and lacks some. The sample contains fewer than 350,000 clones, roughly 50% of which appear only once. This CDR3 contains 16 residues. V was cut by 1 base and J by 8 bases, with 20 bases left in between. Per germline, CDR1 SGHTA and CDR2 FQGNSA.

The TCR comes from a human donor with alopecia areata. This chain connects TRBV7-2 to TRBJ1-2; possible D gene TRBD1, 5 bases. Sample: CD4+ T cells sorted from blood, taken at week 24, from a patient treated with tofacitinib. CDR3 coding DNA: TGTGCCAGCAGCTTAGGCCGCGGGACGGCATTCGTGGGCTACACCTTC. Translating it yields CASSLGRGTAFVGYTF.